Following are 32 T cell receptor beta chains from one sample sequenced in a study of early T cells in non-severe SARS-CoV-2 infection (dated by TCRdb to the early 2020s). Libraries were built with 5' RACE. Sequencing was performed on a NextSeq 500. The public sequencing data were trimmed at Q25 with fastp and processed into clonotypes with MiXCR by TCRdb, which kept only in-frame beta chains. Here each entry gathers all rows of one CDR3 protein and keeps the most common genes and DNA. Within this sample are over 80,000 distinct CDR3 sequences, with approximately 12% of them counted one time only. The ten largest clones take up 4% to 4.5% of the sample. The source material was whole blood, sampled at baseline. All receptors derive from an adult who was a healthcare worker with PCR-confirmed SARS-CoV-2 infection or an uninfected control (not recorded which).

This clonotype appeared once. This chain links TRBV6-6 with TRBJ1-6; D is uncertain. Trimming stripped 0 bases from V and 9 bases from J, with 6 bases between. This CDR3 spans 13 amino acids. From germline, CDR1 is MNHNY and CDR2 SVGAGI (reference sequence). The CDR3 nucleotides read TGTGCCAGCAGTTACTCTGACGGTTCACCCCTCCACTTT. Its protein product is CASSYSDGSPLHF.

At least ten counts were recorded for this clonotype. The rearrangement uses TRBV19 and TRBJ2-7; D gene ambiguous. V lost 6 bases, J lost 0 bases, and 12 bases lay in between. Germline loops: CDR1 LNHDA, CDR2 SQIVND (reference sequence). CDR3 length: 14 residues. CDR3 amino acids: CASRPPGPSYEQYF. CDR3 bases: TGTGCCAGTAGACCCCCTGGGCCCTCCTACGAGCAGTACTTC. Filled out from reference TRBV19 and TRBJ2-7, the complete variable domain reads DGGITQSPKYLFRKEGQNVTLSCEQNLNHDAMYWYRQDPGQGLRLIYYSQIVNDFQKGDIAEGYSVSREKKESFPLTVTSAQKNPTAFYLCASRPPGPSYEQYFGPGTRLTVT.

The CDR3 is CASSLAYRVTKFMETQYF. The CDR3 coding sequence is TGTGCCAGCAGCTTAGCCTACAGGGTGACCAAGTTTATGGAGACCCAGTACTTC. This chain links TRBV11-3 with TRBJ2-5; TRBD1 is a possible D gene (6 bases). The CDR3 totals 18 residues. Per germline, CDR1 SGHNT and CDR2 YENEEA. V lost 1 base to trimming and J lost 5 bases, with 23 bases between them.

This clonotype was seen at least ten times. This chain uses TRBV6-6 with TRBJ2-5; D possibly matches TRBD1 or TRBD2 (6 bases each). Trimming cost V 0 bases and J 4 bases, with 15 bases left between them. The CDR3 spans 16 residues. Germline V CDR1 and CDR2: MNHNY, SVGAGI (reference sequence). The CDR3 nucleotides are TGTGCCAGCAGTTACTCGAATGGGGGGCAACGAGAGACCCAGTACTTC. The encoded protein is CASSYSNGGQRETQYF.

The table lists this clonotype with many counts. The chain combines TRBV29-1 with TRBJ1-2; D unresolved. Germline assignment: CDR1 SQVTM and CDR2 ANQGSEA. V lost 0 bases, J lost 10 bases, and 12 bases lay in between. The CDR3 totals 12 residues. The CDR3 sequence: CSVEDRAAYYTF. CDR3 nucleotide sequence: TGCAGCGTTGAAGATCGGGCCGCTTACTACACCTTC.

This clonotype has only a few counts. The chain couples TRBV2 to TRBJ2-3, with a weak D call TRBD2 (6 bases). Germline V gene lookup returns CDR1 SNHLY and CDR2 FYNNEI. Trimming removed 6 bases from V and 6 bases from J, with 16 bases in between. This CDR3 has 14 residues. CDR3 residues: CASRPGTAGDTQYF. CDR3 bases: TGTGCCAGCAGGCCCGGGACTGCAGGGGATACGCAGTATTTT.

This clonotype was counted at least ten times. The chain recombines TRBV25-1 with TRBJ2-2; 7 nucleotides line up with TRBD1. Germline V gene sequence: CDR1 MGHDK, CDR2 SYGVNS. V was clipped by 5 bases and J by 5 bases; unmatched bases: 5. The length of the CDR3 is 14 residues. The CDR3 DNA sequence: TGTGCCAGCAGTCAGGACAGGTTGACCGGGGAGCTGTTTTTT. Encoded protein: CASSQDRLTGELFF.

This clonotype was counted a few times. The CDR3 reads CSARTETQYF. The CDR3 DNA follows: TGCAGTGCTAGAACAGAGACCCAGTACTTC. This chain links TRBV20-1 with TRBJ2-5; D is ambiguous. This CDR3 contains 10 residues. Germline loops: CDR1 DFQATT, CDR2 SNEGSKA (reference sequence). Trimming pared 2 bases from V and 4 bases from J, leaving 2 bases between.

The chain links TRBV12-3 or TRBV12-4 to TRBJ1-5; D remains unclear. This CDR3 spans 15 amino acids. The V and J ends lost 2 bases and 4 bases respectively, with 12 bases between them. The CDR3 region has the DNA TGTGCCAGCAGTTTAAGTTCAGGATCGAATCAGCCCCAGCATTTT. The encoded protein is CASSLSSGSNQPQHF.

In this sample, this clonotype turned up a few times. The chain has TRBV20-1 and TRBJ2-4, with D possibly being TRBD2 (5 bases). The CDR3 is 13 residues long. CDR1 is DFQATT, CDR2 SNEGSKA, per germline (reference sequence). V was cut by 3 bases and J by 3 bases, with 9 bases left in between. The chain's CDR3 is CSASRGNKNIQYF. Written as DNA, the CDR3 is TGCAGTGCTAGCCGGGGAAACAAAAACATTCAGTACTTC.

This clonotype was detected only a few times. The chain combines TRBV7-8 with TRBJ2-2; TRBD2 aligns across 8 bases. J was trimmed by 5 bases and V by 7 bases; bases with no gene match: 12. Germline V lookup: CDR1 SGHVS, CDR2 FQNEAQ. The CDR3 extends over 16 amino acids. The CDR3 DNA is TGTGCCAGCACCGATCTACCGGGAGGGCCTACCGGGGAGCTGTTTTTT. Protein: CASTDLPGGPTGELFF.

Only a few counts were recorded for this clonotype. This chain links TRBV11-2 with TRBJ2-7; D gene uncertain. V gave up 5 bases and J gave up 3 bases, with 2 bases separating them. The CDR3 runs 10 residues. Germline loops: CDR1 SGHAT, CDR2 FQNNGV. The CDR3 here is CASSNYEQYF. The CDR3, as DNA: TGTGCCAGCAGCAACTACGAGCAGTACTTC.

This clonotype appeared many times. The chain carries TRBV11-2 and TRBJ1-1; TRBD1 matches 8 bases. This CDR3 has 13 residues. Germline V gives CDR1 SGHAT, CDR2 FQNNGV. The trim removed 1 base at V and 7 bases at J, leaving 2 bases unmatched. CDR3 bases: TGTGCCAGCAGCTTAGCAGGGGGCGGTGAAGCTTTCTTT. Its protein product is CASSLAGGGEAFF.

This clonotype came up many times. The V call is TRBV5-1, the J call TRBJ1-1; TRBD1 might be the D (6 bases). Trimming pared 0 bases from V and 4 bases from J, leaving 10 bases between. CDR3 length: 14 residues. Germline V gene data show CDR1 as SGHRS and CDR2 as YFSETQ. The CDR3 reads CASSLVSGATEAFF. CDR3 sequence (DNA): TGCGCCAGCAGCTTGGTGTCGGGGGCCACTGAAGCTTTCTTT.

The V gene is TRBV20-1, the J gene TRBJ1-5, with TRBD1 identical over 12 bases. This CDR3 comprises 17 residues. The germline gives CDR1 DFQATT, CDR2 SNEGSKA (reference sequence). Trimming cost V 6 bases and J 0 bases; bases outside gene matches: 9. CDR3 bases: TGCAGTGCCGATAGCCGGGACAGGGGGCTTAGCAATCAGCCCCAGCATTTT. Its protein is CSADSRDRGLSNQPQHF.

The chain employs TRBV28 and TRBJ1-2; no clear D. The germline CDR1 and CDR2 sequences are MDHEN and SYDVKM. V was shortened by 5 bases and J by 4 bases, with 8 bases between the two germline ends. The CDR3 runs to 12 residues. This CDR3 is CASSVPGYGYTF. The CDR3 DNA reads TGTGCCAGCAGTGTGCCGGGCTATGGCTACACCTTC.

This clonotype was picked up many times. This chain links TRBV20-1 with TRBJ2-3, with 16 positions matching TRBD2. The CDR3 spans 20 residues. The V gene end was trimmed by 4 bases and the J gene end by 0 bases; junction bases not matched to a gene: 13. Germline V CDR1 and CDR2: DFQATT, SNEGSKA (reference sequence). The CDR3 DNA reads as TGCAGTGCTACTCCCCCGAGGGGACTAGCGGGAGGGCGAAGCACAGATACGCAGTATTTT. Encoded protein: CSATPPRGLAGGRSTDTQYF.

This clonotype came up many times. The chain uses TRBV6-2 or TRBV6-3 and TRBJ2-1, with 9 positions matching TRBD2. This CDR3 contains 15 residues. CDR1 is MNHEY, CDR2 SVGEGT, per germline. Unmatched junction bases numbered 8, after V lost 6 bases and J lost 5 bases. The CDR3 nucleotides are TGTGCCAGCAGCCCCGGGACTAGCCCTAACAATGAGCAGTTCTTC. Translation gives CASSPGTSPNNEQFF.

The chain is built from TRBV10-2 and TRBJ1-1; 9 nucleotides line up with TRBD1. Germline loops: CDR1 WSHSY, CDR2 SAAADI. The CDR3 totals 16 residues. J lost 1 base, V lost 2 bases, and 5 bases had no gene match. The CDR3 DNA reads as TGCGCCAGCAGTGAGAACAGGGGGCGTAAGAACACTGAAGCTTTCTTT. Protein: CASSENRGRKNTEAFF.

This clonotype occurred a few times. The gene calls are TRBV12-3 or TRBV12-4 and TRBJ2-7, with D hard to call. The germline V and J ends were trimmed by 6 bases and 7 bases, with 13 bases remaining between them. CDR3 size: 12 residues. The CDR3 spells CASSPTLGEQYF. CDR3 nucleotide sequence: TGTGCCAGCAGCCCCACCCTGGGGGAGCAGTACTTC.

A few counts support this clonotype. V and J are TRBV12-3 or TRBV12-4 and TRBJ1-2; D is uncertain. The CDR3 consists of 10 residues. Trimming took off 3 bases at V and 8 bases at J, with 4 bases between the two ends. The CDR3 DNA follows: TGTGCCAGCAGTTTGCTCGGCTACACCTTC. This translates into CASSLLGYTF.

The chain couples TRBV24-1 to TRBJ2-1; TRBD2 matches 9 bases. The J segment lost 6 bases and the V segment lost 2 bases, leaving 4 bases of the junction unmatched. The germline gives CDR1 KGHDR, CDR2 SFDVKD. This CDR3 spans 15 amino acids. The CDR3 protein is CATSDSGLAVNEQFF. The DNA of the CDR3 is TGTGCCACCAGTGATTCGGGACTAGCTGTCAATGAGCAGTTCTTC.

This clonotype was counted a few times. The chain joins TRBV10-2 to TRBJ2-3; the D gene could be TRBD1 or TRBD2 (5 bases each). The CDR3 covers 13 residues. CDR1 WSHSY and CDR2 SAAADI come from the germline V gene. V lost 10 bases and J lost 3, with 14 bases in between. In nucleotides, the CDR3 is TGCGCCACCGGTAATGAGGGGACAGATACGCAGTATTTT. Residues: CATGNEGTDTQYF.

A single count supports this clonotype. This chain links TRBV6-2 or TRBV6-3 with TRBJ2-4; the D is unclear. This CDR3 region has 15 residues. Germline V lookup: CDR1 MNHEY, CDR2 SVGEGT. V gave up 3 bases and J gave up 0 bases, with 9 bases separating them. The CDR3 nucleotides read TGTGCCAGCAGTTATCCCGTTGTAGCCAAAAACATTCAGTACTTC. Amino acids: CASSYPVVAKNIQYF.

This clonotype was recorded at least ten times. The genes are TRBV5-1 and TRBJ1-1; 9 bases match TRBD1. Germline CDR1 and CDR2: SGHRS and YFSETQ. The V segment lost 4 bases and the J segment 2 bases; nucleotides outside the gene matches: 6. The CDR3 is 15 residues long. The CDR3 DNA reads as TGCGCCAGCAGCACCCTGGGACAGGGCAACACTGAAGCTTTCTTT. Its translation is CASSTLGQGNTEAFF.

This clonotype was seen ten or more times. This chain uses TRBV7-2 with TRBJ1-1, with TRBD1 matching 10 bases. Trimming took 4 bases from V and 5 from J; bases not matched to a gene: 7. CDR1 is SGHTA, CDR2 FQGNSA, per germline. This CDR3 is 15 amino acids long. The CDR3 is CASSSRTGGRTEAFF. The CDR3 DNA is TGTGCCAGCAGCTCGCGGACAGGGGGACGGACTGAAGCTTTCTTT.

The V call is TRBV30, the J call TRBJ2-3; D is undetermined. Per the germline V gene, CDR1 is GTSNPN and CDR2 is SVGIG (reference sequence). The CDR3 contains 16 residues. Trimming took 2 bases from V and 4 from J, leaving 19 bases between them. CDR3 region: CAWSPSQTRRADTQYF. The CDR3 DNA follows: TGTGCCTGGAGTCCGTCTCAGACAAGAAGGGCAGATACGCAGTATTTT.

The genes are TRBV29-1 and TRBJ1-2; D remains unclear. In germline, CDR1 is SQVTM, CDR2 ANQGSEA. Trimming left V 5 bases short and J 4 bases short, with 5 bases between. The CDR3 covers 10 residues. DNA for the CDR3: TGCAGCGTTTATGGCTATGGCTACACCTTC. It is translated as CSVYGYGYTF.

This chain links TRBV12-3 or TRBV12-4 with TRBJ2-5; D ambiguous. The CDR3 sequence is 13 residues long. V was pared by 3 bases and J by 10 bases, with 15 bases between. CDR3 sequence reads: CASSFGEGTFQYF. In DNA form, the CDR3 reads TGTGCCAGCAGTTTTGGGGAAGGAACGTTCCAGTACTTC.

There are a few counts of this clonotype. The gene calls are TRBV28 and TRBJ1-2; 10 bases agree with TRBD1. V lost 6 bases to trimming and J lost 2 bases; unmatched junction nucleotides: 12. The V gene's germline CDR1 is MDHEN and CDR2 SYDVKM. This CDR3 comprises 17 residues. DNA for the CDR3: TGTGCCAGCAGAACCGGGACAGGGGCCCAGCTCAACTATGGCTACACCTTC. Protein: CASRTGTGAQLNYGYTF.

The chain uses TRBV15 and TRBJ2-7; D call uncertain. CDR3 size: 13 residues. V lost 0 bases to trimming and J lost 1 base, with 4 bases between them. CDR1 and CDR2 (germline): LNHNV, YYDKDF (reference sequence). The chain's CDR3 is CATSREGSYEQYF. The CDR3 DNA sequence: TGTGCCACCAGCAGAGAAGGGTCCTACGAGCAGTACTTC.

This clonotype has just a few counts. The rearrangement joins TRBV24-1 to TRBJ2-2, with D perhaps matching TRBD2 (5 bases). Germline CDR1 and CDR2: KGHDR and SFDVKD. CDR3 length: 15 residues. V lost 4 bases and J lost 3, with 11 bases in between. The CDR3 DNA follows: TGTGCCACCAGTGACCCTGGACTGTACACCGGGGAGCTGTTTTTT. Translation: CATSDPGLYTGELFF.